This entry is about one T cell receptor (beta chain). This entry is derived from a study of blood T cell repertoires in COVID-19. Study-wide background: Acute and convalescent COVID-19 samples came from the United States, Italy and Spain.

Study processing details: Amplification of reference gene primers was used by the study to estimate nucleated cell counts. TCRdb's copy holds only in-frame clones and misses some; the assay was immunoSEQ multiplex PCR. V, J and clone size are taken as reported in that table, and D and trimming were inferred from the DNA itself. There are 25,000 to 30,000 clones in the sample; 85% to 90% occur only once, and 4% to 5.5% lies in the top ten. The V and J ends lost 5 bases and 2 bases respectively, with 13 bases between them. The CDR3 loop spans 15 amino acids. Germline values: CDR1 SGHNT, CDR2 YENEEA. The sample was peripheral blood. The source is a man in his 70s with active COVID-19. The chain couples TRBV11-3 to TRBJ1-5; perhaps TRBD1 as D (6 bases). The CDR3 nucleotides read TGTGCCAGCAGCCGAGGGACATCCGGCAATCAGCCCCAGCATTTT. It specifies CASSRGTSGNQPQHF.